This T cell receptor (beta chain) was found in a study of cytomegalovirus exposure and HLA in healthy donors. Study-wide results and caveats: Reported results showed that the classifier diagnosed cytomegalovirus status with high specificity and sensitivity. Presence/absence analysis assumed near-uniform sequencing depth across donors.

PCR was performed using 60 Vbeta and 13 Jbeta primers. Sequenced by immunoSEQ multiplex PCR; TCRdb stores in-frame clones only, minus some. Of just over 95,000 clones listed, nearly 80% are singletons. This clone has only one observation. Antigen: not known. One end of the junction varies from germline; a read error may be responsible. This TCR was sampled from a woman aged 40 to 50 in good health and CMV-seropositive. The sample consisted of PBMCs.

The CDR3 is CASSLGLAGVGGELFF. CDR3 nucleotides: TGTGCTAGCAGCCTGGGACTAGCGGGAGTCGGCGGGGAGCTGTTTTTT. V is TRBV7-7 and J is TRBJ2-2, with 14 bases fitting TRBD2. Germline V gives CDR1 SSHAT, CDR2 FNYEAQ (reference sequence). The CDR3 runs 16 residues.